This TCR beta chain was observed in a study of molecular identifiers for immune sequencing clone quantification (dated by TCRdb to the late 2010s). A note on the overall study: For a replicate experiment, RNA from roughly 20,000 or 100,000 naive CD8 T cells was divided into five aliquots, and four of the five aliquots were sequenced. CD8 T cells were used in a methods study to benchmark molecular-identifier clustering-based TCR repertoire sequencing (MIDCIRS) and TCR RNA copy counting.

The CDR3 sequence holds 19 residues, the cysteine and phenylalanine included. The read is trimmed to its CDR3 DNA, 57 bases read in frame from base 1. V lost 2 bases and J lost 0 bases; the stretch between them is 23 bases long. CDR1 and CDR2 (MNHNY, SVGAGI) derive from the germline V gene (reference sequence). The library was built by means of PCR. Sequencing relied on a NextSeq 500. Bulk TCR libraries were made following a previously described method, with the TCR primers given in Table S5. Total RNA was purified with the Qiagen AllPrep DNA/RNA kit. Reads from multiple sequencing runs of the same library were pooled before analysis. As for how the authors treated the data: Only reads with exact TCR constant sequence were kept, trimmed to 150 nt, and grouped by their 12-nt molecular barcodes. Reads inside each barcode group were sub-clustered using a 15% Levenshtein threshold, and a quality-weighted consensus sequence was constructed for each RNA molecule. Non-functional sequences were filtered out, along with any lower-count sequence sitting one edit away from another sequence. Based on fitting two negative binomial distributions, any barcode sub-cluster with under 20% of the maximum read count was discarded. In TCRdb, the public reads were trimmed at Q25 with fastp and aligned with MiXCR, with productive beta chains retained. For every CDR3 protein sequence, its rows merge into one entry that carries the most common genes and DNA. TCRdb assigned the V and J calls; the authors' analysis was not used. The sample data list approximately 90,000 distinct CDR3 sequences, and 20% to 25% of these were observed just once. The ten most abundant clones make up under 1% of the sample.

In this sample, this clonotype turned up a few times. There is no known antigen for this receptor. No base qualities exist here, and no much larger clone lies one base off it. General findings and caveats noted by the study authors: Spiked-in Jurkat TCR RNA equal to a single cell's worth was reported to be detectable even within 1,100,000 naive CD8 T cells. When barcode sub-clustering was not used, chimeric consensus sequences inflated TCR diversity, with chimeras reaching as high as 47%. Spiked-in Jurkat TCR RNA (approximately 10 copies' worth), which is not part of the donor repertoire, was contained in the naive libraries. Approximately 2.7 recovered TCR RNA copies per cell were obtained by modeling, versus approximately 10 by digital PCR, implying a capture efficiency of about 30%. In CMV-specific effector cells, clones with more than 20 RNA copies contained over 99% of molecules, whereas in naive cells such clones contained under 1% of molecules. Highly expanded clone sizes could be underestimated because identical TCR molecules may share a barcode.

Libraries of naive CD8 T cells were built from around 20,000 to 990,000 sorted cells, with 10%, 30% or 50% of the purified RNA used. Naive CD8 T cells, defined as CD8+CD4-CCR7+CD45RA+, were FACS-sorted into RLT Plus buffer on a BD FACSAria II. Roughly ten TCR copies' worth of Jurkat RNA were spiked into roughly 19,000-1,000,000 naive CD8 T cell samples to test detection sensitivity. Enrichment of CD8 T cells was performed with RosetteSep CD8+ T Cell Enrichment Cocktail and Ficoll-Paque, after which ACK red cell lysis was carried out. Sequenced: naive CD8+ T cells from blood, with Jurkat cell RNA spiked in. The sample's cell subset or site label, in plain terms: FACS-sorted CD8+CD4-CCR7+CD45RA+ naive T cells. This receptor was taken from a human donor in good health. Some libraries in this study had Jurkat cell RNA spiked in. Recombination linked TRBV6-6 to TRBJ2-7; TRBD1 could be the D gene, as 6 bases match. The nucleotide sequence is TGTGCCAGCAGTTACATGACAGGCCCGGTAAGGGGGTTCTCCTACGAGCAGTACTTC. The translation is CASSYMTGPVRGFSYEQYF.